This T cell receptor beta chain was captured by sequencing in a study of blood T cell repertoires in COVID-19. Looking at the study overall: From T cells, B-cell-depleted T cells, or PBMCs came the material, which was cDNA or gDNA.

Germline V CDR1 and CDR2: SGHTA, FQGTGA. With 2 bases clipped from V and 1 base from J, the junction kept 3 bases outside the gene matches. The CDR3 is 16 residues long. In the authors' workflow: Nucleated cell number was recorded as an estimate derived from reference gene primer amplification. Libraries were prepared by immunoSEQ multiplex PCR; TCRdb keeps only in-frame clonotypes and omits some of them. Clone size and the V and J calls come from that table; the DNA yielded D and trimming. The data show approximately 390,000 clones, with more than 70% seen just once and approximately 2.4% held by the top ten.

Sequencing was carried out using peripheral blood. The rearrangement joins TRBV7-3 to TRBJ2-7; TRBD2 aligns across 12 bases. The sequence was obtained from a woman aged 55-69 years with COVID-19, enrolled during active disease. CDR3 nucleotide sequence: TGTGCCAGCAGCTTATCCCTAGCGGGGGGGTCCTACGAGCAGTACTTC. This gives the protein CASSLSLAGGSYEQYF.